This passage covers 21 T cell receptor beta chains from one sample sequenced in a study of T cell responses to AZD1222 COVID-19 vaccine. Generated by immunoSEQ multiplex PCR, the TCRdb table keeps only in-frame clones and is missing some. The data hold approximately 110,000 clones, with 70% to 90% observed a single time. The input for sequencing was peripheral blood, taken on day 0 of AZD1222 vaccination. Receptor source: an adult in good health.

V usage is TRBV7-9 and J usage is TRBJ2-5; maybe TRBD2 (5 bases). Trimming took off 1 base at V and 5 bases at J, with 11 bases between the two ends. Germline assignment: CDR1 SEHNR and CDR2 FQNEAQ (reference sequence). This CDR3 has 14 residues. The CDR3 DNA is TGTGCCAGCAGCTTAGTCGGGGTTGGGGAGACCCAGTACTTC. Its protein product is CASSLVGVGETQYF.

This clone was recorded only once. The V and J genes are TRBV11-2 and TRBJ2-2; 12 nucleotides agree with TRBD2. CDR1 SGHAT and CDR2 FQNNGV come from the germline V gene. CDR3 length: 16 amino acids. V gave up 1 base and J gave up 7 bases; unmatched junction bases: 4. CDR3 DNA sequence: TGTGCCAGCAGCTTAGGACTAGCGGGGGTGGACGGGGAGCTGTTTTTT. Residues: CASSLGLAGVDGELFF.

This rearrangement joins TRBV10-3 to TRBJ1-1; tentatively, D is TRBD1 (5 bases). V was cut by 6 bases and J by 0 bases, with 11 bases left in between. This CDR3 contains 14 residues. Germline values: CDR1 ENHRY, CDR2 SYGVKD. DNA of the CDR3: TGTGCCATCAGGACCGGGACGGTGAACACTGAAGCTTTCTTT. It yields the protein CAIRTGTVNTEAFF.

The chain is built from TRBV19 and TRBJ2-5; tentative D call: TRBD1 (5 bases). Germline V gene sequence: CDR1 LNHDA, CDR2 SQIVND (reference sequence). CDR3 size: 14 residues. Trimming left V 4 bases short and J 5 bases short, with 14 bases between. The CDR3, as DNA: TGTGCCAGTAGTACCCAGGGCGTGGGGGAGACCCAGTACTTC. As protein: CASSTQGVGETQYF.

The chain is built from TRBV6-4 and TRBJ2-1, with 11 bases that match TRBD2. Germline assignment: CDR1 MRHNA and CDR2 SNTAGT. The J segment lost 9 bases and the V segment lost 9 bases, leaving 10 bases of the junction unmatched. The length of the CDR3 is 14 residues. The CDR3 DNA reads TGTGCCAGGGGGACTAGCGGCTCAGAATGTGAGCAGTTCTTC. Its translation is CARGTSGSECEQFF.

With regard to this clone: Other DNA variants within this sample encode the same CDR3. J is TRBJ2-3 and V is TRBV11-2; D uncertain. The CDR3 is made up of 11 amino acids. Germline values: CDR1 SGHAT, CDR2 FQNNGV. The V end lost 1 base, the J end lost 6 bases, and 2 bases lay between the germline ends. For the CDR3, the DNA is TGTGCCAGCAGCTTAGGGGATACGCAGTATTTT. Translated: CASSLGDTQYF. Variable domain in full (rest from reference TRBV11-2 and TRBJ2-3): EAGVAQSPRYKIIEKRQSVAFWCNPISGHATLYWYQQILGQGPKLLIQFQNNGVVDDSQLPKDRFSAERLKGVDSTLKIQPAKLEDSAVYLCASSLGDTQYFGPGTRLTVL.

V usage is TRBV29-1 and J usage is TRBJ1-5, with 9 bases that match TRBD1. Germline assignment: CDR1 SQVTM and CDR2 ANQGSEA. The CDR3 runs 13 residues. V trimming: 4 bases; J trimming: 7 bases; junction bases outside the gene matches: 5. In DNA form, the CDR3 reads TGCAGCGTTGGGACAGGGGAAAGCCAGCCCCAGCATTTT. Residues: CSVGTGESQPQHF.

The chain carries TRBV4-1 and TRBJ1-4, with 9 bases that match TRBD1. V lost 4 bases to trimming and J lost 13 bases; unmatched junction nucleotides: 34. There are 22 residues in the CDR3. From germline, CDR1 is MGHRA and CDR2 YSYEKL. The CDR3 loop reads CASSLNRDVSLWGQGSVPILFF. In DNA form, the CDR3 reads TGCGCCAGCAGCCTTAACCGGGACGTTTCATTGTGGGGACAGGGATCGGTGCCAATACTGTTTTTT.

The chain uses TRBV11-3 and TRBJ1-6; 9 nucleotides align to TRBD1. This CDR3 has 16 amino acids. The V and J ends lost 4 bases and 8 bases, in that order; junction bases with no gene match: 9. Germline assignment: CDR1 SGHNT and CDR2 YENEEA. CDR3 nucleotide sequence: TGTGCCAGCAGCTACCGACCGGGACAGGGCGATTCACCCCTCCACTTT. Protein: CASSYRPGQGDSPLHF.

The chain couples TRBV27 to TRBJ2-2; no clear D. CDR1 and CDR2 from the germline V gene are MNHEY and SMNVEV (reference sequence). There are 14 residues in the CDR3. V was clipped by 5 bases and J by 7 bases, with 14 bases between them. CDR3 amino acids: CASSRLRADGELFF. CDR3 DNA: TGTGCCAGCAGTCGCCTTAGGGCTGACGGGGAGCTGTTTTTT.

This clone was picked up a small number of times. V gene TRBV11-1 combines with J gene TRBJ1-6; perhaps TRBD1 as D (6 bases). Trimming shortened V by 3 bases and J by 9 bases, and 12 bases separated the two germline ends. CDR1 is SGHAT, CDR2 FQDESV, per germline (reference sequence). This CDR3 region has 14 residues. The CDR3 reads CASSFRDNSSPLHF. CDR3 coding DNA: TGTGCCAGCAGCTTCCGGGACAACAGTTCACCCCTCCACTTT.

This chain connects TRBV28 to TRBJ2-1; 8 nucleotides align to TRBD2. CDR3 length equals 18 residues. From germline, CDR1 is MDHEN and CDR2 SYDVKM. The J segment lost 2 bases and the V segment lost 7 bases, leaving 16 bases of the junction unmatched. CDR3 region: CASTPSGGVAGPYNEQFF. CDR3 coding DNA: TGTGCCAGCACCCCCTCGGGGGGGGTAGCGGGGCCCTACAATGAGCAGTTCTTC.

The chain joins TRBV3-1 (or the pseudogene TRBV3-2) to TRBJ1-2; unclear D gene. Germline CDR1 and CDR2: LGHDT and YNNKEL (reference sequence). This CDR3 is built from 15 residues. The V and J ends lost 0 bases and 5 bases respectively, with 13 bases between them. CDR3 amino acids: CASSQEAARGYGYTF. CDR3 bases: TGTGCCAGCAGCCAAGAAGCGGCGAGAGGGTATGGCTACACCTTC.

This clone occurred a few times. This chain joins TRBV3-1 (or the pseudogene TRBV3-2) and TRBJ2-7; 10 bases match TRBD1. The germline V gene has CDR1 LGHDT and CDR2 YNNKEL (reference sequence). This CDR3 contains 15 residues. The V segment lost 4 bases and the J segment 1 base; nucleotides outside the gene matches: 4. The CDR3 DNA is TGTGCCAGCAGCCCTAGACAGGGGGCTTCCTACGAGCAGTACTTC. Protein: CASSPRQGASYEQYF.

This clone occurred once. The chain carries TRBV11-2 and TRBJ1-2; tentatively, D is TRBD1 (6 bases). Trimming stripped 5 bases from V and 0 bases from J, with 13 bases between. The CDR3 extends over 15 amino acids. CDR1 is SGHAT and CDR2 is FQNNGV in the germline V gene. As DNA, the CDR3 is TGTGCCAGCAGCCCAGATGGGGGGCCTAACTATGGCTACACCTTC. It is translated as CASSPDGGPNYGYTF. Using reference TRBV11-2 and TRBJ1-2 for the parts outside the CDR3, the full variable domain is EAGVAQSPRYKIIEKRQSVAFWCNPISGHATLYWYQQILGQGPKLLIQFQNNGVVDDSQLPKDRFSAERLKGVDSTLKIQPAKLEDSAVYLCASSPDGGPNYGYTFGSGTRLTVV.

This clone was observed a handful of times. V is TRBV5-4 and J is TRBJ1-6; unclear D gene. The CDR3 consists of 15 residues. Per germline, CDR1 SGHNT and CDR2 YYREEE (reference sequence). The ends were cut back, 5 bases at V and 0 bases at J, with 9 bases in the middle. The CDR3 spells CASSRGSSYNSPLHF. In DNA form, the CDR3 reads TGTGCCAGCAGTAGAGGGAGCTCCTATAATTCACCCCTCCACTTT.

The chain employs TRBV2 and TRBJ2-2; 7 nucleotides match TRBD2. Per germline, CDR1 SNHLY and CDR2 FYNNEI. The CDR3 spans 13 residues. V shed 4 bases, J shed 4 bases, and the junction held 0 bases outside the gene matches. CDR3 residues: CASSAGGTGELFF. In DNA, the CDR3 is TGTGCCAGCAGTGCGGGGGGCACCGGGGAGCTGTTTTTT. The variable domain in full, with the rest retrieved from reference TRBV2 and TRBJ2-2, is EPEVTQTPSHQVTQMGQEVILRCVPISNHLYFYWYRQILGQKVEFLVSFYNNEISEKSEIFDDQFSVERPDGSNFTLKIRSTKLEDSAMYFCASSAGGTGELFFGEGSRLTVL.

The genes are TRBV12-5 and TRBJ2-1; a weak D match, TRBD2 (5 bases). Germline V CDR1 and CDR2: LGHNT, FRNRAP. CDR3 size: 15 residues. The V gene lost 2 bases and the J gene lost 2 bases, with 10 bases spanning the gap. CDR3 protein: CASGLTGKTYNEQFF. CDR3 coding DNA: TGTGCTAGTGGTTTGACGGGGAAGACCTACAATGAGCAGTTCTTC.

This rearrangement joins TRBV10-3 to TRBJ2-3, with D perhaps TRBD2 (7 bases). The germline V gene encodes CDR1 ENHRY and CDR2 SYGVKD. Between the trimmed V and J ends, which lost 3 bases and 4 bases, there was a span of 8 bases. The CDR3 is made up of 13 amino acids. The CDR3 DNA sequence: TGTGCCATCAGTGACGGGGGGCCAGATACGCAGTATTTT. Its translation is CAISDGGPDTQYF.

The CDR3 DNA sequence: TGTGCCAGCAGTCCAAGACTGAAAACCTACGAGCAGTACTTC. It encodes CASSPRLKTYEQYF. The J gene is TRBJ2-7, the V gene TRBV2; D call uncertain. The V gene lost 5 bases and the J gene lost 2 bases, with 13 bases spanning the gap. The CDR3 is 14 amino acids. Per germline, CDR1 SNHLY and CDR2 FYNNEI.

The chain joins TRBV14 to TRBJ2-7, with D possibly TRBD1 on 5 matching bases. Trimming left V 1 base short and J 1 base short, with 23 bases between. The germline V gene encodes CDR1 SGHDN and CDR2 FVKESK. The CDR3 totals 19 residues. The CDR3 spells CASSQGHSLTAGRSYEQYF. The DNA for the CDR3 is TGTGCCAGCAGCCAAGGCCACTCCCTGACAGCCGGCCGTTCCTACGAGCAGTACTTC.